This T cell receptor (beta chain) emerged from a study of beta chain features in type 1 diabetes. Turning to the study itself: Cell yields, gender and age were similar in healthy donors and patients.

Expressed TCRB transcripts were sequenced because the isolated RNA had all been reverse transcribed beforehand. Around 3.57 million reads was the average for naive, central memory and regulatory T cell samples. Produced via immunoSEQ multiplex PCR; TCRdb's table is partial and in-frame only. The sample records roughly 400,000 clones, 8.5% to 10% being singletons. This clone was seen a handful of times. The antigen is unknown. Whole-study results and caveats: Any PCR bias toward short templates would affect both groups alike. Within each of all four CD4+ subsets, Type 1 diabetes patients had TCRB CDR3s that were moderately but significantly shorter.

Sequencing was performed on central memory CD4+ T cells from blood. The sequence derives from a man between 25 and 39 years old with type 1 diabetes.

Here the CDR3 DNA reads TGTGCCAGCAGTCCGCCGGGACAGGGGAAATACGAGCAGTACTTC. Amino acids: CASSPPGQGKYEQYF. This chain uses TRBV28 with TRBJ2-7, with TRBD1 matching over 10 bases. V shed 5 bases, J shed 4 bases, and the junction held 8 bases outside the gene matches. The CDR3 has 15 residues. CDR1 MDHEN and CDR2 SYDVKM come from the germline V gene.